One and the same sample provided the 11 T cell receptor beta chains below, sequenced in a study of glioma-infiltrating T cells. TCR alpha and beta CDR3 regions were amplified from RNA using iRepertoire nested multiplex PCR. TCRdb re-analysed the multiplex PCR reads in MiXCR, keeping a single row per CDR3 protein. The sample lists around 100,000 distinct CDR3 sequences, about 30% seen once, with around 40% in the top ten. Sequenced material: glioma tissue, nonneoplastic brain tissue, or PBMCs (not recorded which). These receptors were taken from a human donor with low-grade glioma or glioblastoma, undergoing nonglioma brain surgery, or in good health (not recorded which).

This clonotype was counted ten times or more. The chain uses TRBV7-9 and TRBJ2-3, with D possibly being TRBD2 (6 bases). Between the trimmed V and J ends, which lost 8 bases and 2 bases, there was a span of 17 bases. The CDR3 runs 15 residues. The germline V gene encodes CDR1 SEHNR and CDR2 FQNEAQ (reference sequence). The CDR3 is CASGEGLAVTDTQYF. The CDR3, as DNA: TGTGCCAGCGGGGAAGGATTAGCGGTCACAGATACGCAGTATTTT. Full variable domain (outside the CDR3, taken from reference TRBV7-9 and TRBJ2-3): DTGVSQNPRHKITKRGQNVTFRCDPISEHNRLYWYRQTLGQGPEFLTYFQNEAQLEKSRLLSDRFSAERPKGSFSTLEIQRTEQGDSAMYLCASGEGLAVTDTQYFGPGTRLTVL.

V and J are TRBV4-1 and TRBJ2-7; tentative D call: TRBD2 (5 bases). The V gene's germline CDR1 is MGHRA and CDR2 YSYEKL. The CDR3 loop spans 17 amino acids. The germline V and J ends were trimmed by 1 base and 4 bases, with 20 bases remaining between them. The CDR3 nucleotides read TGCGCCAGCAGCCAAGGCTTTTCGGGAAAGGGAAATTACGAGCAGTACTTC. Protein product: CASSQGFSGKGNYEQYF.

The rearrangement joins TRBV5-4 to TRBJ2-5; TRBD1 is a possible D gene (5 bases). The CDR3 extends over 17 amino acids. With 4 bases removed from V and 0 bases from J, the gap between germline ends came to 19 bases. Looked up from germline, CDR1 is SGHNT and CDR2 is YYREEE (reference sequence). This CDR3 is CASSSPYLQADQETQYF. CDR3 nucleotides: TGTGCCAGCAGCAGTCCATATTTACAGGCTGACCAAGAGACCCAGTACTTC.

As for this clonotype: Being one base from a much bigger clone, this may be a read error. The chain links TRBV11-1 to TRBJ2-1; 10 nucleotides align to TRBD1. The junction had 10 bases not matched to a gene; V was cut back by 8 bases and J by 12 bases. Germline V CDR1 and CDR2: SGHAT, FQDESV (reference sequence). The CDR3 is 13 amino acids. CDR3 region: CASGRDRGFGQFF. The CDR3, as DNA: TGTGCCAGCGGTCGGGACAGGGGTTTCGGGCAGTTCTTC.

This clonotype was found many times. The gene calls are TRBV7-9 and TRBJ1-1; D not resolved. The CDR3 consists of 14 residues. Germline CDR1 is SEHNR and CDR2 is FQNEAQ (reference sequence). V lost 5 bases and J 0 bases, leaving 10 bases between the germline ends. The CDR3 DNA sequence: TGTGCCAGCAGCCTGATGGCCTTGAACACTGAAGCTTTCTTT. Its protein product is CASSLMALNTEAFF.

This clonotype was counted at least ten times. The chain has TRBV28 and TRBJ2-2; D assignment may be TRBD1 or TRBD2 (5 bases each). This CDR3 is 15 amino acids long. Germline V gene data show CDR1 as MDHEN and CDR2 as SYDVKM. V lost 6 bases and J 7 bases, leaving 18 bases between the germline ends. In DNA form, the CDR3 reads TGTGCCAGCAGCTCCTTTCGAGGGGCGATCGGGGAGCTGTTTTTT. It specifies CASSSFRGAIGELFF.

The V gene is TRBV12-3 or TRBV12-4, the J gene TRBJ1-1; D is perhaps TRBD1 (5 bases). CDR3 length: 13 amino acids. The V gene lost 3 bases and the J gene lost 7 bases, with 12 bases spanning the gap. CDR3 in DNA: TGTGCCAGCAGTTTTGGGGACTGGGGTGAAGCTTTCTTT. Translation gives CASSFGDWGEAFF.

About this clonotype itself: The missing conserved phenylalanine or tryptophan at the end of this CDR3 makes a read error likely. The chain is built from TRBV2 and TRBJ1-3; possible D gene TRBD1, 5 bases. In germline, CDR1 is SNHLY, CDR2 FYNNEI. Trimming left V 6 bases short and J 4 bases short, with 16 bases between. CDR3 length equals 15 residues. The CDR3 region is CASRRDPTAGNTIYL. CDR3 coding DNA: TGTGCCAGCAGAAGGGATCCGACAGCAGGAAACACCATATATTTA.

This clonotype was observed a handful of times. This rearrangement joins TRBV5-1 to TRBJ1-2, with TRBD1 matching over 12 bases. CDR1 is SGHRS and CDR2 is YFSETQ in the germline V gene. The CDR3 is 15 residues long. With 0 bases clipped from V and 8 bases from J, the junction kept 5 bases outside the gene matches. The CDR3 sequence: CASSLEGTGGRGYTF. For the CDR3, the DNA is TGCGCCAGCAGCTTGGAGGGGACAGGGGGCAGGGGCTACACCTTC.

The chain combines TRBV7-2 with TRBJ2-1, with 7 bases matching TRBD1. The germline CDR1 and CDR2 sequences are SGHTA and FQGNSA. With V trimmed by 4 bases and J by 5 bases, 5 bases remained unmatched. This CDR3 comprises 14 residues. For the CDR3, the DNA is TGTGCCAGCAGCTATGACAGGGCGGACAATGAGCAGTTCTTC. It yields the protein CASSYDRADNEQFF.

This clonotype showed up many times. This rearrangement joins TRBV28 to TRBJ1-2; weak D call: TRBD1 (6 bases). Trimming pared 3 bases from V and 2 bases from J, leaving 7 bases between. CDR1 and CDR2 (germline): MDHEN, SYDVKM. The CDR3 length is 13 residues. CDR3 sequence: CASSFQGNYGYTF. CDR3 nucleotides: TGTGCCAGCAGTTTCCAGGGGAACTATGGCTACACCTTC.